This TCR beta chain was obtained from a study of molecular identifiers for immune sequencing clone quantification. Study results and caveats: Clonotypes surpassing 20 RNA copies contained over 97% of effector molecules, versus under 1% in naive cells.

CDR1 and CDR2 from the germline V gene are SGHAT and FQNNGV. This CDR3 has 15 amino acids. Trimming left V 3 bases short and J 4 bases short, with 12 bases between. The sorting of naive CD8 T cells used the CD8+CD4-CCR7+CD45RA+ phenotype. Bulk TCR libraries were made with methods that had been previously described and with listed TCR primers. TCRdb processed the PCR reads anew with MiXCR; each CDR3 protein has one entry. The table shows around 480,000 distinct CDR3 sequences, with approximately 25% occurring only once. As for this clonotype: Antigen unknown.

The clonotype was recovered from a human donor in good health. Some libraries in this study had Jurkat cell RNA spiked in. Sequencing was performed on naive CD8+ T cells from blood, with Jurkat cell RNA spiked in. Subset noted: FACS-sorted CD8+CD4-CCR7+CD45RA+ naive T cells. V is TRBV11-2 and J is TRBJ2-2, with D possibly TRBD2 on 6 matching bases. CDR3 bases: TGTGCCAGCAGCTTCGAGGGAGGCGGCACCGGGGAGCTGTTTTTT. Amino acid sequence: CASSFEGGGTGELFF. The complete variable domain, with remaining parts taken from reference TRBV11-2 and TRBJ2-2, reads EAGVAQSPRYKIIEKRQSVAFWCNPISGHATLYWYQQILGQGPKLLIQFQNNGVVDDSQLPKDRFSAERLKGVDSTLKIQPAKLEDSAVYLCASSFEGGGTGELFFGEGSRLTVL.